This TCR beta chain appears in the sequencing data of a study of blood T cell repertoires in COVID-19 (dated by TCRdb to 2020 to 2022). As for the study more broadly: Collaborator samples came from the United States, Italy and Spain and covered acute and convalescent phases of COVID-19. Samples were obtained from the ongoing ImmuneRACE study (first 160 participants) and from about 1,300 subjects provided by 6 global collaborators. The dataset comprised deeply sampled blood TCRbeta repertoires from subjects exposed to, actively infected with, or recovered from COVID-19. The repertoires were made available in a free public database intended to serve as a resource for research on the immune response to SARS-CoV-2. A de-identified subject ID, COVID-19 status, age in years and sex were almost always included in the sample metadata. The prospective study material was composed of cDNA or gDNA derived from T cells, B-cell-depleted T cells, or PBMCs. HLA class I and class II types, where available, came from metadata supplied by the sample provider rather than from assay-based typing. Study-level results and caveats: How much clinical and demographic metadata was included differed by source and by participant, and the metadata was provided uncurated.

The immunoSEQ Assay, a bias-controlled multiplex PCR, was used to amplify TCRbeta CDR3 regions from genomic DNA. On the study's bioinformatics: The number of nucleated cells in each sample was estimated from the amplification of reference gene primers within the assay. To quantify the absolute abundance of each unique TCRbeta CDR3 rearrangement, sequence reads were collapsed and filtered. Productive Simpson clonality was computed per sample as the square root of Simpson's diversity index over productive rearrangements. In its TCRdb copy, this immuneACCESS table keeps in-frame sequences only and misses some clones. Where compared with another copy, unresolved V genes explain less than half of these, and the others have no known cause. D and trimming were read from the DNA, whereas the V and J calls and clone size are those reported in that table. Across this sample there are 200,000 to 250,000 clones, with less than 85% seen only once. The top ten hold roughly 7.8% of the sample.

One collaborating source in Seattle enrolled patients while the patients were actively infected and followed the patients over time throughout the course of disease. Collaborating institutions collected whole blood in K2EDTA tubes following their own protocols. For TCRbeta analysis, collaborators shipped samples in one of three forms: frozen whole blood, isolated PBMCs, or DNA extracted from either of those sample types. Worth noting for this clone: Its antigen is currently not known. Base-call qualities are not available, and no considerably larger clone is one nucleotide away.

V was cut back by 5 bases and J by 0 bases, leaving a gap of 11 bases between them. Reading the germline V gene gives CDR1 SGHTA and CDR2 FQGNSA. The CDR3 holds 15 amino acids from the cysteine to the phenylalanine. The read is trimmed to its CDR3 DNA, 45 bases read in frame from base 1. The sequencing input was peripheral blood. The chain is made from TRBV7-2 and TRBJ1-3, with TRBD1 perhaps the D gene, on 6 matching bases. The TCR originated in an elderly woman with COVID-19, enrolled during active disease. The CDR3 corresponds to CASSARGGSGNTIYF. The DNA sequence reads TGTGCCAGCAGCGCCCGAGGGGGCTCTGGAAACACCATATATTTT.